This TCR beta chain originates from a study of T cells after posttransplantation cyclophosphamide. Broader study findings: Later post-transplant blood repertoires were often dominated by donor CD8+ memory clones. Blood and skin or GI T cell repertoires showed limited TRB overlap.

TCRdb's copy holds only in-frame clones and misses some; the assay was immunoSEQ multiplex PCR. The sample contains roughly 4,500 clones, about 76% of which appear only once. Germline CDR1 KGHSH, CDR2 LQKENI. The CDR3 totals 15 residues. V lost 6 bases and J 4 bases, leaving 15 bases between the germline ends. The table lists this clone with a few counts. What it recognizes is unknown. Cyclophosphamide on days +3 and +4 followed busulfan-fludarabine conditioning and a marrow graft. Sequences were derived from PBMCs, sampled about 27 days after a stem cell transplant with posttransplant cyclophosphamide. The chain links TRBV18 to TRBJ2-2, with D hard to call. The source of this sequence is a male patient aged 45-60 years who received an allogeneic stem cell transplant from an unrelated donor, was CMV-positive, and had acute GVHD only. Some T cells may trace back to the graft donor. CDR3 coding DNA: TGTGCCAGCTCCCCTGAACAGCAGGCCACCGGGGAGCTGTTTTTT. Translated: CASSPEQQATGELFF.